This T cell receptor beta chain came from a study of technical replicates of blood from a handful of donors. The CDR3 is 16 amino acids. Germline V lookup: CDR1 SEHNR, CDR2 FQNEAQ (reference sequence). Trimming stripped 4 bases from V and 2 bases from J, with 17 bases between. Measured with immunoSEQ multiplex PCR; TCRdb has only the in-frame clones, and not every one. The data show tens of thousands of clones, 85% to 95% seen once. The sample taken for sequencing was T cells isolated from PBMCs. J is TRBJ1-1 and V is TRBV7-9, with D possibly TRBD1 on 5 matching bases. This clonotype originated in a human donor in good health. The CDR3 DNA sequence: TGTGCCAGCAGCTCATCATACCGCGGGGGAAACACTGAAGCTTTCTTT. This sequence encodes CASSSSYRGGNTEAFF.